This TCR beta chain is from a study of technical replicates of blood from several donors. Using immunoSEQ multiplex PCR, the repertoire was profiled, and TCRdb retains in-frame clones only, with some absent. The profile covers some 15,000 clones, with roughly 84% appearing a single time and roughly 10% taken by the ten largest. This clonotype was sampled from a human donor in good health. The specimen was PBMCs.

The CDR3 DNA reads TGTGCCAGCTCATCTAACAGGGATCTGGGTGAGCAGTTCTTC. It encodes CASSSNRDLGEQFF. The genes are TRBV18 and TRBJ2-1; D possibly corresponds to TRBD1 (6 bases). The CDR3 length is 14 residues. Trimming took off 5 bases at V and 9 bases at J, with 17 bases between the two ends. The germline gives CDR1 KGHSH, CDR2 LQKENI. The full variable domain, its missing parts supplied by reference TRBV18 and TRBJ2-1, is NAGVMQNPRHLVRRRGQEARLRCSPMKGHSHVYWYRQLPEEGLKFMVYLQKENIIDESGMPKERFSAEFPKEGPSILRIQQVVRGDSAAYFCASSSNRDLGEQFFGPGTRLTVL.